This T cell receptor (beta chain) was recovered during a study of beta chain features in type 1 diabetes. Turning to the study itself: Examination of sorted cells across all samples involved about 99 million cells.

Notes on this clone: Its antigen remains unknown.

Study-wide results and caveats: These data did not resolve whether HLA type affects TCRB rearrangement.

Reverse transcription of all isolated RNA meant that expressed TCRB transcripts were sequenced. Data came from immunoSEQ multiplex PCR; TCRdb stores just in-frame clones and leaves some out. The profile shows roughly 180,000 clones, roughly an eighth of them singletons. The CDR3 sequence is 13 residues long. Per germline, CDR1 SQVTM and CDR2 ANQGSEA. Losses at the gene ends were 6 bases for V and 5 bases for J; bases not matched to a gene: 4. The V call is TRBV29-1, the J call TRBJ2-2; 9 bases line up with TRBD1. The material sequenced was central memory CD4+ T cells from blood. This TCR was recovered from a woman aged 18-29 years in good health. The CDR3, as DNA: TGCAGCGTGGACAGGGGAGGGACCGGGGAGCTGTTTTTT. The encoded protein is CSVDRGGTGELFF.